The 32 T cell receptor beta chains below come from one sample, sequenced in a study of shared clonotypes between healthy human individuals. Using immunoSEQ multiplex PCR, the repertoire was profiled, and TCRdb retains in-frame clones only, with some absent. This sample yields over 400,000 clones, of which approximately 94% are seen a single time; about 0.068% belongs to the top ten. The sample was naive CD4+ T cells sorted from blood. Subset in this sample: CD45RA+ positively selected. The source of these receptors is a woman aged 30 to 39 in good health.

V usage is TRBV10-1 and J usage is TRBJ2-2; weak D call: TRBD1 (6 bases). The germline gives CDR1 WNHNN, CDR2 SYGVQD (reference sequence). The CDR3 covers 16 residues. V was shortened by 3 bases and J by 1 base, with 12 bases between the two germline ends. CDR3 sequence (DNA): TGCGCCAGCAGTGACGTTGGGACATTGAACACCGGGGAGCTGTTTTTT. Its protein is CASSDVGTLNTGELFF.

This clone was seen once. In nucleotides, the CDR3 is TGTGCCAGCGGACTAGCGGGAGGGGGTAACTACAATGAGCAGTTCTTC. Amino acid sequence: CASGLAGGGNYNEQFF. This chain links TRBV2 with TRBJ2-1; 15 bases map to TRBD2. The CDR3 runs 16 residues. CDR1 and CDR2 from the germline V gene are SNHLY and FYNNEI. V trimming: 8 bases; J trimming: 3 bases; junction bases outside the gene matches: 5.

The V gene is TRBV11-3, the J gene TRBJ2-3; 8 bases line up with TRBD2. J lost 5 bases, V lost 5 bases, and 9 bases had no gene match. In germline, CDR1 is SGHNT, CDR2 YENEEA. This CDR3 region has 15 residues. The DNA of the CDR3 is TGTGCCAGCAGCCCTTCCGGGAGGGCCTTAGATACGCAGTATTTT. As protein: CASSPSGRALDTQYF. Filled out from reference TRBV11-3 and TRBJ2-3, the complete variable domain reads EAGVVQSPRYKIIEKKQPVAFWCNPISGHNTLYWYLQNLGQGPELLIRYENEEAVDDSQLPKDRFSAERLKGVDSTLKIQPAELGDSAVYLCASSPSGRALDTQYFGPGTRLTVL.

The table lists this clone with a count of one. The chain has TRBV6-1 and TRBJ1-4, with TRBD1 as a possible D gene (5 bases). The germline V gene has CDR1 MNHNS and CDR2 SASEGT. CDR3 length equals 17 residues. Trimming shortened V by 2 bases and J by 7 bases, and 20 bases separated the two germline ends. The CDR3 nucleotides are TGTGCCAGCAGTGAACCGCGGTTTGGGGCACAGAGTGAAAAACTGTTTTTT. Translation gives CASSEPRFGAQSEKLFF.

The chain has TRBV7-2 and TRBJ2-3, with 10 bases fitting TRBD2. Germline values: CDR1 SGHTA, CDR2 FQGNSA. V lost 4 bases to trimming and J lost 0 bases; unmatched junction nucleotides: 4. The CDR3 is 16 residues long. The CDR3 loop reads CASSSSGSGSTDTQYF. The CDR3, as DNA: TGTGCCAGCAGCTCTAGCGGGAGCGGGAGCACAGATACGCAGTATTTT.

The chain recombines TRBV7-2 with TRBJ2-7; D possibly corresponds to TRBD2 (6 bases). Deletions cut 6 bases from V and 2 bases from J, with 14 bases between. This CDR3 is built from 14 residues. Germline V gene lookup returns CDR1 SGHTA and CDR2 FQGNSA. The CDR3 here is CASSRTGLTYEQYF. CDR3 coding DNA: TGTGCCAGCAGTCGTACGGGACTCACCTACGAGCAGTACTTC.

This chain joins TRBV10-2 and TRBJ2-2; no clear D. The CDR3 covers 13 residues. Germline lookup yields CDR1 WSHSY and CDR2 SAAADI. The ends were cut back, 3 bases at V and 5 bases at J, with 7 bases in the middle. CDR3 protein: CASSERQTGELFF. CDR3 bases: TGCGCCAGCAGTGAAAGACAAACCGGGGAGCTGTTTTTT.

This chain links TRBV11-2 with TRBJ2-7; 10 nucleotides align to TRBD1. Germline CDR1 SGHAT, CDR2 FQNNGV. This CDR3 has 15 residues. The V gene end was trimmed by 7 bases and the J gene end by 0 bases; junction bases not matched to a gene: 6. The CDR3 region is CASTRRDRGSYEQYF. CDR3 in DNA: TGTGCCAGCACTCGGAGGGACAGGGGCTCCTACGAGCAGTACTTC.

This clone was detected once. V and J are TRBV25-1 and TRBJ2-1, with 8 positions matching TRBD2. Germline trimming cut 8 bases from V and 3 bases from J; bases unmatched to any gene: 6. CDR1 is MGHDK, CDR2 SYGVNS, per germline. The CDR3 is 14 amino acids. The CDR3 loop is CASQAGVHYNEQFF. The CDR3 region has the DNA TGTGCCAGCCAAGCGGGGGTCCACTACAATGAGCAGTTCTTC.

The rearrangement uses TRBV1 and TRBJ2-1; the D call TRBD2 from the table was never checked on the DNA. TRBV1 is assigned pseudogene status. This CDR3 comprises 16 residues. CDR3: CTNTTLQRGPSNEQFF. CDR3 coding DNA: TGCACCAACACGACTCTACAGCGGGGACCTTCCAATGAGCAGTTCTTC.

The V call is TRBV28, the J call TRBJ2-1; TRBD2 agrees at 10 bases. The junction had 5 bases not matched to a gene; V was cut back by 1 base and J by 8 bases. The CDR3 covers 15 residues. Germline lookup yields CDR1 MDHEN and CDR2 SYDVKM. The CDR3 here is CASSLSSGRWDEQFF. CDR3 DNA: TGTGCCAGCAGTTTATCTAGCGGGAGATGGGATGAGCAGTTCTTC.

The V call is TRBV25-1, the J call TRBJ1-1; 7 bases agree with TRBD1. The CDR3 consists of 15 residues. Germline CDR1 is MGHDK and CDR2 is SYGVNS. V was clipped by 7 bases and J by 2 bases; unmatched bases: 10. The CDR3 is CASTLGGHPNTEAFF. CDR3 DNA sequence: TGTGCCAGCACCCTAGGGGGCCATCCAAACACTGAAGCTTTCTTT.

The chain joins TRBV6-1 to TRBJ2-1; 8 nucleotides match TRBD2. The J segment lost 7 bases and the V segment lost 1 base, leaving 9 bases of the junction unmatched. Germline CDR1 and CDR2: MNHNS and SASEGT. The CDR3 spans 16 residues. CDR3 loop: CASSEEASTGGNEQFF. The CDR3 nucleotides are TGTGCCAGCAGTGAAGAGGCATCGACGGGGGGGAATGAGCAGTTCTTC.

V gene TRBV27 combines with J gene TRBJ1-2, with TRBD1 as a possible D gene (6 bases). The ends were cut back, 6 bases at V and 5 bases at J, with 13 bases in the middle. The CDR3 length is 13 residues. Germline CDR1 and CDR2: MNHEY and SMNVEV (reference sequence). The CDR3 loop reads CASRKDRRYGYTF. The CDR3, as DNA: TGTGCCAGCAGAAAAGACAGGAGGTATGGCTACACCTTC.

The V gene is TRBV27, the J gene TRBJ2-5; 9 bases fit TRBD2. The V gene end was trimmed by 6 bases and the J gene end by 11 bases; junction bases not matched to a gene: 19. Germline lookup yields CDR1 MNHEY and CDR2 SMNVEV (reference sequence). The CDR3 has 16 residues. DNA for the CDR3: TGTGCCAGCAGCTCCCTGACTAGCGGACGTAACAGGGAGCAGTACTTC. Translated: CASSSLTSGRNREQYF.

The genes are TRBV10-3 and TRBJ2-7; TRBD2 aligns across 7 bases. Trimming took 8 bases from V and 2 from J; bases not matched to a gene: 6. The CDR3 is 13 residues long. Germline CDR1 ENHRY, CDR2 SYGVKD. The CDR3 nucleotides are TGTGCCATCCGCCGGGACTATACCTACGAGCAGTACTTC. Its protein is CAIRRDYTYEQYF.

The chain links TRBV6-1 to TRBJ1-1; TRBD1 matches at 7 bases. The trim removed 5 bases at V and 6 bases at J, leaving 12 bases unmatched. Germline V CDR1 and CDR2: MNHNS, SASEGT. The CDR3 runs 15 residues. CDR3 sequence reads: CASSPHRGRGAEAFF. The CDR3 coding sequence is TGTGCCAGCAGTCCCCACAGGGGCCGGGGGGCTGAAGCTTTCTTT.

The chain uses TRBV6-5 and TRBJ2-3; D ambiguous. V was trimmed by 6 bases and J by 2 bases, leaving 12 bases between them. The CDR3 sequence is 14 residues long. The germline CDR1 and CDR2 sequences are MNHEY and SVGAGI. CDR3 coding DNA: TGTGCCAGCAGGGGGAACACTAACACAGATACGCAGTATTTT. Protein: CASRGNTNTDTQYF.

The chain uses TRBV5-4 and TRBJ2-7; 8 bases align to TRBD1. Germline trimming cut 6 bases from V and 5 bases from J; bases unmatched to any gene: 16. There are 16 residues in the CDR3. CDR1 SGHNT and CDR2 YYREEE come from the germline V gene (reference sequence). CDR3 residues: CASIKSGGARRHEQYF. CDR3 DNA: TGTGCCAGCATCAAATCAGGGGGCGCGCGTAGGCACGAGCAGTACTTC.

The chain combines TRBV18 with TRBJ2-7, with TRBD2 as a possible D gene (6 bases). The CDR3 is 16 amino acids. V lost 1 base to trimming and J lost 3 bases, with 16 bases between them. Germline V lookup: CDR1 KGHSH, CDR2 LQKENI. The CDR3 DNA reads TGTGCCAGCTCACCACGTACACGGGGAGGCGTCTACGAGCAGTACTTC. It specifies CASSPRTRGGVYEQYF.

V and J are TRBV7-3 and TRBJ2-5; D is perhaps TRBD1 (5 bases). The ends were cut back, 5 bases at V and 9 bases at J, with 19 bases in the middle. The CDR3 totals 14 residues. Per germline, CDR1 SGHTA and CDR2 FQGTGA. The CDR3 bases are TGTGCCAGCAGCCGTTCCGGGCCCAAACAGGCCCAGTACTTC. Its protein product is CASSRSGPKQAQYF.

The chain combines TRBV18 with TRBJ2-2, with D maybe TRBD2 (5 bases). The germline CDR1 and CDR2 sequences are KGHSH and LQKENI. This CDR3 region has 13 residues. Trimming left V 1 base short and J 5 bases short, with 5 bases between. Written as DNA, the CDR3 is TGTGCCAGCTCACCACGGGAGACCGGGGAGCTGTTTTTT. This encodes CASSPRETGELFF.

The rearrangement joins TRBV7-2 to TRBJ1-2; D unclear. Trimming left V 5 bases short and J 0 bases short, with 19 bases between. The CDR3 is 17 amino acids. The V gene's germline CDR1 is SGHTA and CDR2 FQGNSA. In DNA form, the CDR3 reads TGTGCCAGCAGCCGGACCTTAAGGACCGCTACTAACTATGGCTACACCTTC. This encodes CASSRTLRTATNYGYTF.

J is TRBJ1-1 and V is TRBV6-1; perhaps TRBD1 as D (6 bases). Germline CDR1 MNHNS, CDR2 SASEGT. This CDR3 is 15 amino acids long. V was trimmed by 7 bases and J by 6 bases, leaving 21 bases between them. The CDR3 protein is CASTEGHRVRPEAFF. CDR3 in DNA: TGTGCCAGCACCGAAGGGCACAGGGTCCGACCTGAAGCTTTCTTT.

V and J are TRBV9 and TRBJ2-1, with D unclear. The germline V gene has CDR1 SGDLS and CDR2 YYNGEE. V was shortened by 7 bases and J by 4 bases, with 12 bases between the two germline ends. This CDR3 comprises 13 residues. DNA of the CDR3: TGTGCCAGCCGGAACAGTCGGTACAATGAGCAGTTCTTC. Its translation is CASRNSRYNEQFF.

This sequence joins TRBV23-1 and TRBJ2-7; D might be TRBD1 or TRBD2, each matching 5 bases. TRBV23-1 is recorded as an ORF, its role being uncertain. V lost 3 bases, J lost 2 bases, and 11 bases lay in between. The CDR3 is 14 residues long. CDR3: CASSHPGRAYEQYF. The CDR3 DNA sequence: TGCGCCAGCAGTCACCCGGGACGGGCCTACGAGCAGTACTTC.

The V call is TRBV27, the J call TRBJ1-5; no clear D gene. Germline loops: CDR1 MNHEY, CDR2 SMNVEV (reference sequence). The CDR3 runs 14 residues. Trimming pared 1 base from V and 4 bases from J, leaving 8 bases between. This CDR3 reads CASSLLHVNQPQHF. DNA for the CDR3: TGTGCCAGCAGTTTATTACACGTTAATCAGCCCCAGCATTTT.

The chain has TRBV29-1 and TRBJ1-2; perhaps TRBD1 as D (6 bases). The germline V and J ends were trimmed by 2 bases and 6 bases, with 16 bases remaining between them. Germline CDR1 and CDR2: SQVTM and ANQGSEA. This CDR3 contains 14 residues. The CDR3 reads CSVEPPGTPDGYTF. DNA for the CDR3: TGCAGCGTTGAACCCCCGGGGACACCGGATGGCTACACCTTC.

The chain couples TRBV7-9 to TRBJ2-1; 7 positions agree with TRBD2. CDR1 is SEHNR, CDR2 FQNEAQ, per germline (reference sequence). This CDR3 comprises 15 residues. V lost 5 bases and J lost 7; bases outside the gene matches: 11. CDR3 DNA sequence: TGTGCCAGCAGCCCCGGGAGACTAGCAGGGAATGAGCAGTTCTTC. Amino acid sequence: CASSPGRLAGNEQFF.

The chain employs TRBV29-1 and TRBJ2-1, with D perhaps matching TRBD1 (5 bases). CDR1 is SQVTM, CDR2 ANQGSEA, per germline. Deletions cut 2 bases from V and 6 bases from J, with 11 bases between. The CDR3 spans 13 residues. CDR3 DNA: TGCAGCGTTGAATCTCAGGGTGGCAATGAGCAGTTCTTC. Its translation is CSVESQGGNEQFF.

This sequence joins TRBV7-2 and TRBJ2-1; unclear D gene. CDR1 SGHTA and CDR2 FQGNSA come from the germline V gene. V was clipped by 3 bases and J by 10 bases, with 13 bases between them. The CDR3 contains 13 residues. The CDR3 spells CASSLTLAGEQFF. The CDR3 DNA reads as TGTGCCAGCAGCTTGACCTTAGCCGGCGAGCAGTTCTTC.

This chain joins TRBV18 and TRBJ2-3, with 7 bases that match TRBD2. The CDR3 loop spans 16 amino acids. V lost 1 base and J lost 4; bases outside the gene matches: 8. Germline CDR1 and CDR2: KGHSH and LQKENI. CDR3 nucleotides: TGTGCCAGCTCACCACGGGCGGGAGAAGGCCCAGATACGCAGTATTTT. Translating gives CASSPRAGEGPDTQYF.